This is a list of T cell receptor beta chains from one sample in a study of cytomegalovirus exposure and HLA in healthy donors. Here immunoSEQ multiplex PCR was the method, and the copy in TCRdb shows in-frame clones only, minus some. The data contain 90,000 to 110,000 clones, around nine tenths of them seen just once; the ten biggest clones take up 2% to 2.5%. Sequenced: PBMCs. Receptors were obtained from a woman between 18 and 29 years old in good health and CMV-seronegative. Each CDR3 is given with its conserved first and last residue. A D gene is named only where the DNA matches it firmly. The listing skips clone size in some rows; elsewhere it reads once, few, many or a size class.

J gene: TRBJ2-7
clone size: .
V gene: TRBV5-5
D gene: TRBD2
CDR3 protein: CASSLIVKSSGASYEQYF
CDR3 DNA: TGTGCCAGCAGCTTGATAGTCAAAAGTAGCGGGGCCTCCTACGAGCAGTACTTC

J gene: TRBJ2-1
clone size: .
V gene: TRBV7-3
D gene: TRBD2
CDR3 protein: CASSLFGTSEVNEQFF
CDR3 DNA: TGTGCCAGCAGCTTATTTGGAACTAGCGAGGTTAATGAGCAGTTCTTC

J gene: TRBJ2-7
clone size: .
V gene: TRBV4-3
D gene: TRBD2
CDR3 protein: CASSLYETSGGYEQYF
CDR3 DNA: TGCGCCAGCAGCCTGTACGAAACTAGCGGGGGGTACGAGCAGTACTTC

J gene: TRBJ2-7
clone size: once
V gene: TRBV5-1
D gene: TRBD1
CDR3 protein: CASSPGQVSYEQYF
CDR3 DNA: TGCGCCAGCAGCCCGGGACAGGTATCCTACGAGCAGTACTTC

J gene: TRBJ2-1
clone size: .
V gene: TRBV4-1
D gene: TRBD2
CDR3 protein: CASSQKTAGGNNNEQFF
CDR3 DNA: TGCGCCAGCAGCCAAAAGACAGCGGGGGGGAATAACAATGAGCAGTTCTTC

J gene: TRBJ2-7
clone size: .
V gene: TRBV27
D gene: .
CDR3 protein: CASSPYPRGFYEQYF
CDR3 DNA: TGTGCCAGCAGTCCCTACCCCCGGGGGTTCTACGAGCAGTACTTC

J gene: TRBJ2-1
clone size: .
V gene: TRBV4-1
D gene: .
CDR3 protein: CASSHKGRTTGDEQFF
CDR3 DNA: TGCGCCAGCAGCCACAAGGGGAGGACTACAGGGGATGAGCAGTTCTTC

J gene: TRBJ1-1
clone size: .
V gene: TRBV2
D gene: .
CDR3 protein: CASLDGNMNTEAFF
CDR3 DNA: TGTGCCAGCTTGGACGGGAACATGAACACTGAAGCTTTCTTT

J gene: TRBJ2-3
clone size: .
V gene: TRBV7-2
D gene: TRBD2
CDR3 protein: CASSLSGHASGDTQYF
CDR3 DNA: TGTGCCAGCAGCTTATCAGGGCACGCTAGCGGAGATACGCAGTATTTT

J gene: TRBJ2-7
clone size: .
V gene: TRBV6-5
D gene: TRBD1
CDR3 protein: CASSPARTGNYEQYF
CDR3 DNA: TGTGCCAGCAGCCCTGCGCGGACAGGGAACTACGAGCAGTACTTC

J gene: TRBJ1-2
clone size: .
V gene: TRBV7-3
D gene: .
CDR3 protein: CASSLSGGSGYTF
CDR3 DNA: TGTGCCAGCAGCTTAAGCGGGGGCAGTGGCTACACCTTC

J gene: TRBJ2-5
clone size: .
V gene: TRBV5-4
D gene: .
CDR3 protein: CASSPDSNQETQYF
CDR3 DNA: TGTGCCAGCAGCCCAGACTCGAACCAAGAGACCCAGTACTTC

J gene: TRBJ1-2
clone size: few
V gene: TRBV4-3
D gene: .
CDR3 protein: CASSQDTGNYGYTF
CDR3 DNA: TGCGCCAGCAGCCAAGATACGGGGAACTATGGCTACACCTTC

J gene: TRBJ2-7
clone size: .
V gene: TRBV6-5
D gene: .
CDR3 protein: CASSYSTASYEQYF
CDR3 DNA: TGTGCCAGCAGTTACTCGACAGCTTCCTACGAGCAGTACTTC

J gene: TRBJ1-1
clone size: .
V gene: TRBV27
D gene: .
CDR3 protein: CASSFSKGYTEAFF
CDR3 DNA: TGTGCCAGCAGTTTTAGTAAGGGGTACACTGAAGCTTTCTTT

J gene: TRBJ1-2
clone size: .
V gene: TRBV6-5
D gene: .
CDR3 protein: CASFKGASTGYTF
CDR3 DNA: TGTGCCAGCTTCAAAGGGGCATCCACTGGCTACACCTTC

J gene: TRBJ2-3
clone size: .
V gene: TRBV5-1
D gene: .
CDR3 protein: CASSSSGTAGDTQYF
CDR3 DNA: TGCGCCAGCAGCTCCTCCGGGACGGCGGGGGATACGCAGTATTTT

J gene: TRBJ1-2
clone size: .
V gene: TRBV5-5
D gene: .
CDR3 protein: CASSLWGPEYGYTF
CDR3 DNA: TGTGCCAGCAGCTTGTGGGGCCCCGAATATGGCTACACCTTC

J gene: TRBJ2-3
clone size: .
V gene: TRBV27
D gene: TRBD2
CDR3 protein: CASRMAGGRGDTQYF
CDR3 DNA: TGTGCCAGCAGAATGGCGGGGGGCCGGGGAGATACGCAGTATTTT

J gene: TRBJ2-3
clone size: .
V gene: TRBV27
D gene: TRBD1
CDR3 protein: CASSSDRVGTDTQYF
CDR3 DNA: TGTGCCAGCAGTTCCGACAGGGTGGGCACGGATACGCAGTATTTT

J gene: TRBJ1-2
clone size: .
V gene: TRBV6-1
D gene: TRBD1
CDR3 protein: CASIVSQGDGYTF
CDR3 DNA: TGTGCCAGCATTGTCTCCCAGGGGGATGGCTACACCTTC

J gene: TRBJ2-7
clone size: .
V gene: TRBV19
D gene: TRBD2
CDR3 protein: CASTRLAGGKYEQYF
CDR3 DNA: TGTGCCAGTACCAGACTAGCGGGGGGCAAATACGAGCAGTACTTC

J gene: TRBJ2-7
clone size: once
V gene: TRBV28
D gene: .
CDR3 protein: CASSPGGPRSYEQYF
CDR3 DNA: TGTGCCAGCAGTCCCGGGGGGCCCCGCTCCTACGAGCAGTACTTC

J gene: TRBJ1-2
clone size: .
V gene: TRBV4-1
D gene: .
CDR3 protein: CASNRGPFNYGYTF
CDR3 DNA: TGCGCCAGCAACCGAGGGCCCTTTAACTATGGCTACACCTTC

J gene: TRBJ2-7
clone size: .
V gene: TRBV6-5
D gene: TRBD1
CDR3 protein: CASSLRGGVLLEQYF
CDR3 DNA: TGTGCCAGCAGCCTCCGAGGGGGCGTTCTACTAGAGCAGTACTTC

J gene: TRBJ2-1
clone size: .
V gene: TRBV25-1
D gene: TRBD1
CDR3 protein: CASRTGTVDNEQFF
CDR3 DNA: TGTGCCAGCCGTACCGGGACAGTAGACAATGAGCAGTTCTTC

J gene: TRBJ1-5
clone size: .
V gene: TRBV7-3
D gene: .
CDR3 protein: CASSSLPRGSNQPQHF
CDR3 DNA: TGTGCCAGCAGCTCGCTTCCACGGGGAAGCAATCAGCCCCAGCATTTT

J gene: TRBJ1-2
clone size: .
V gene: TRBV27
D gene: TRBD1
CDR3 protein: CASSLLGENGQEPNYGYTF
CDR3 DNA: TGTGCCAGCAGTTTATTAGGCGAGAATGGACAGGAGCCTAACTATGGCTACACCTTC

J gene: TRBJ2-1
clone size: .
V gene: TRBV18
D gene: TRBD2
CDR3 protein: CASSALAPAGGFGWEQFF
CDR3 DNA: TGTGCCAGCTCGGCCTTGGCCCCGGCGGGAGGCTTCGGGTGGGAGCAGTTCTTC

J gene: TRBJ2-2
clone size: .
V gene: TRBV7-6
D gene: .
CDR3 protein: CASSGGQLTGELFF
CDR3 DNA: TGTGCCAGCAGCGGTGGACAGCTCACCGGGGAGCTGTTTTTT

J gene: TRBJ2-7
clone size: once
V gene: TRBV10-2
D gene: TRBD2
CDR3 protein: CASSDWGGGTYEQYF
CDR3 DNA: TGCGCCAGCAGTGATTGGGGCGGGGGAACCTACGAGCAGTACTTC

J gene: TRBJ1-3
clone size: .
V gene: TRBV19
D gene: .
CDR3 protein: CASSLQMLTSSGNTIYF
CDR3 DNA: TGTGCCAGTAGTTTACAAATGCTGACAAGCTCTGGAAACACCATATATTTT

J gene: TRBJ2-1
clone size: .
V gene: TRBV6-4
D gene: TRBD1
CDR3 protein: CASRSTGETGEQFF
CDR3 DNA: TGTGCCAGCAGATCGACAGGGGAAACGGGTGAGCAGTTCTTC

J gene: TRBJ2-1
clone size: .
V gene: TRBV27
D gene: TRBD1
CDR3 protein: CASSRIWDRGDNEQFF
CDR3 DNA: TGTGCCAGCAGCCGGATCTGGGACAGGGGGGACAATGAGCAGTTCTTC

J gene: TRBJ2-7
clone size: .
V gene: TRBV7-9
D gene: TRBD1
CDR3 protein: CASSQTTGVLYEQYF
CDR3 DNA: TGTGCCAGCAGCCAGACGACAGGGGTCCTCTACGAGCAGTACTTC

J gene: TRBJ1-1
clone size: .
V gene: TRBV11-2
D gene: .
CDR3 protein: CASSLRAPRKMNTEAFF
CDR3 DNA: TGTGCCAGCAGCTTGAGGGCTCCAAGGAAGATGAACACTGAAGCTTTCTTT

J gene: TRBJ2-3
clone size: .
V gene: TRBV7-3
D gene: TRBD2
CDR3 protein: CASTIAGETDTQYF
CDR3 DNA: TGTGCCAGCACCATAGCGGGAGAGACAGATACGCAGTATTTT

J gene: TRBJ1-2
clone size: .
V gene: TRBV28
D gene: .
CDR3 protein: CASSRDSNYGYTF
CDR3 DNA: TGTGCCAGCAGTCGAGACAGCAACTATGGCTACACCTTC

J gene: TRBJ2-7
clone size: .
V gene: TRBV5-1
D gene: .
CDR3 protein: CASRDTDHYEQYF
CDR3 DNA: TGCGCCAGCAGGGATACAGATCACTACGAGCAGTACTTC

J gene: TRBJ2-7
clone size: once
V gene: TRBV7-2
D gene: .
CDR3 protein: CASSKTHSSYEQYF
CDR3 DNA: TGTGCCAGCAGCAAGACTCATAGCTCCTACGAGCAGTACTTC

J gene: TRBJ1-2
clone size: .
V gene: TRBV5-6
D gene: .
CDR3 protein: CASSSGGYNYGYTF
CDR3 DNA: TGTGCCAGCTCGAGCGGGGGGTATAACTATGGCTACACCTTC

J gene: TRBJ2-7
clone size: .
V gene: TRBV6-5
D gene: .
CDR3 protein: CASRYKTGLSYEQYF
CDR3 DNA: TGTGCCAGCAGATATAAGACAGGCCTTTCCTACGAGCAGTACTTC

J gene: TRBJ1-6
clone size: .
V gene: TRBV6-1
D gene: .
CDR3 protein: CASSEGGGGPYNSPLHF
CDR3 DNA: TGTGCCAGCAGTGAAGGCGGGGGTGGACCCTATAATTCACCCCTCCACTTT

J gene: TRBJ2-7
clone size: few
V gene: TRBV19
D gene: TRBD1
CDR3 protein: CASSSRTGMRYEQYF
CDR3 DNA: TGTGCCAGTAGTTCCCGGACAGGGATGAGGTACGAGCAGTACTTC

J gene: TRBJ2-7
clone size: .
V gene: TRBV2
D gene: TRBD2
CDR3 protein: CASRLGEGQYF
CDR3 DNA: TGTGCCAGCAGGCTGGGGGAGGGGCAGTACTTC

J gene: TRBJ2-7
clone size: .
V gene: TRBV10-3
D gene: TRBD1
CDR3 protein: CAISEGQGREQYF
CDR3 DNA: TGTGCCATCAGTGAGGGACAGGGTCGGGAGCAGTACTTC

J gene: TRBJ2-3
clone size: .
V gene: TRBV6-5
D gene: TRBD2
CDR3 protein: CASRLRSGGYDTQYF
CDR3 DNA: TGTGCCAGCCGTCTGAGGTCGGGGGGGTACGATACGCAGTATTTT